Shown below are 18 T cell receptor beta chains from a single sample sequenced in a study of blood T cell repertoires in COVID-19. The table came from immunoSEQ multiplex PCR; TCRdb's copy has only in-frame clones and leaves some out. The sample holds about 290,000 clones, 75% to 90% seen once. Sequenced sample: PBMCs or T cells enriched from blood (not recorded which). These receptors all stem from a woman aged 35 to 49 who had recovered from COVID-19.

The rearrangement links TRBV9 to TRBJ2-2, with D possibly TRBD1 on 5 matching bases. The CDR3 runs 13 residues. V was shortened by 0 bases and J by 5 bases, with 5 bases between the two germline ends. Per germline, CDR1 SGDLS and CDR2 YYNGEE. CDR3 nucleotide sequence: TGTGCCAGCAGCGTAGGACAGACCGGGGAGCTGTTTTTT. It encodes CASSVGQTGELFF.

V and J are TRBV5-6 and TRBJ1-4; TRBD1 might be the D (6 bases). The CDR3 runs 14 residues. The germline V gene encodes CDR1 SGHDT and CDR2 YYEEEE. V lost 0 bases to trimming and J lost 7 bases, with 10 bases between them. In nucleotides, the CDR3 is TGTGCCAGCAGCTTGGCCGGGGGGGCTGAAAAACTGTTTTTT. Amino acids: CASSLAGGAEKLFF.

A few counts support this clone. The V gene is TRBV4-2, the J gene TRBJ1-1; no firm D call. There are 13 residues in the CDR3. Germline loops: CDR1 LGHNA, CDR2 YNFKEQ. The germline V and J ends were trimmed by 1 base and 2 bases, with 5 bases remaining between them. CDR3 DNA sequence: TGTGCCAGCAGCCAAGTCCTTAACACTGAAGCTTTCTTT. This sequence encodes CASSQVLNTEAFF.

The J gene is TRBJ2-7, the V gene TRBV7-2; D unclear. Germline CDR1 is SGHTA and CDR2 is FQGNSA. Trimming took off 8 bases at V and 6 bases at J, with 17 bases between the two ends. This CDR3 is built from 13 residues. The CDR3 here is CASGKTGPFEQYF. In DNA, the CDR3 is TGTGCCAGCGGAAAGACTGGCCCGTTCGAGCAGTACTTC. Together with reference TRBV7-2 and TRBJ2-7, the CDR3 gives the full variable domain: GAGVSQSPSNKVTEKGKDVELRCDPISGHTALYWYRQSLGQGLEFLIYFQGNSAPDKSGLPSDRFSAERTGGSVSTLTIQRTQQEDSAVYLCASGKTGPFEQYFGPGTRLTVT.

Only a few counts were recorded for this clone. V is TRBV18 and J is TRBJ2-1; TRBD2 agrees at 9 bases. The CDR3 has 16 amino acids. Trimming cost V 4 bases and J 5 bases; bases outside gene matches: 9. CDR1 and CDR2 from the germline V gene are KGHSH and LQKENI. This chain's CDR3 is CASSQWVSSGDNEQFF. The DNA of the CDR3 is TGTGCCAGCTCACAATGGGTGTCTAGCGGGGACAATGAGCAGTTCTTC.

The chain carries TRBV27 and TRBJ2-3; 8 nucleotides align to TRBD1. Germline V CDR1 and CDR2: MNHEY, SMNVEV (reference sequence). The CDR3 loop spans 17 amino acids. V was clipped by 5 bases and J by 2 bases; unmatched bases: 12. DNA of the CDR3: TGTGCCAGCAGTCTACTTTCGGGGGACAGGAACACAGATACGCAGTATTTT. As protein: CASSLLSGDRNTDTQYF.

The genes are TRBV7-3 and TRBJ1-6; D is ambiguous. The CDR3 is 15 residues long. Trimming pared 5 bases from V and 10 bases from J, leaving 18 bases between. Germline CDR1 SGHTA, CDR2 FQGTGA. The CDR3 DNA reads TGTGCCAGCAGCCTCACGGCAGACATGGAATCACCCCTCCACTTT. Amino acids: CASSLTADMESPLHF.

The chain is built from TRBV29-1 and TRBJ2-5, with D possibly being TRBD2 (6 bases). The CDR3 is made up of 14 amino acids. Germline CDR1 reads SQVTM; CDR2 reads ANQGSEA. Trimming stripped 3 bases from V and 6 bases from J, with 17 bases between. The CDR3 loop reads CSVDLAGLEQTQYF. As DNA, the CDR3 is TGCAGCGTTGACCTGGCGGGGTTAGAGCAGACCCAGTACTTC.

The genes are TRBV3-1 (or the pseudogene TRBV3-2) and TRBJ1-1, with 8 nucleotides matching TRBD1. The CDR3 sequence is 17 residues long. V lost 3 bases to trimming and J lost 7 bases; unmatched junction nucleotides: 16. CDR1 and CDR2 from the germline V gene are LGHDT and YNNKEL (reference sequence). The chain's CDR3 is CASSHGLSPGTGYEAFF. Here the CDR3 DNA reads TGTGCCAGCAGCCATGGTCTTTCTCCCGGGACAGGTTATGAAGCTTTCTTT.

The chain links TRBV6-2 or TRBV6-3 to TRBJ1-5, with a possible D match to TRBD1 (5 bases). V dropped 2 bases and J dropped 0 bases, with 8 bases sitting between them. CDR1 MNHEY and CDR2 SVGEGT come from the germline V gene. There are 15 residues in the CDR3. The CDR3 sequence: CASSYEGLSNQPQHF. The CDR3 DNA reads TGTGCCAGCAGTTACGAGGGACTTAGCAATCAGCCCCAGCATTTT.

The V gene is TRBV19, the J gene TRBJ1-3; TRBD1 aligns across 7 bases. Germline assignment: CDR1 LNHDA and CDR2 SQIVND (reference sequence). Trimming cost V 7 bases and J 0 bases; bases outside gene matches: 15. The CDR3 loop spans 18 amino acids. In DNA form, the CDR3 reads TGTGCCAGTAATCTGGGGAACACCGGGACAGCCTCTGGAAACACCATATATTTT. Its translation: CASNLGNTGTASGNTIYF. The full variable domain, rest sourced from reference TRBV19 and TRBJ1-3, is DGGITQSPKYLFRKEGQNVTLSCEQNLNHDAMYWYRQDPGQGLRLIYYSQIVNDFQKGDIAEGYSVSREKKESFPLTVTSAQKNPTAFYLCASNLGNTGTASGNTIYFGEGSWLTVV.

The chain is built from TRBV20-1 and TRBJ1-1; D perhaps matches TRBD1 (6 bases). This CDR3 is built from 13 residues. In germline, CDR1 is DFQATT, CDR2 SNEGSKA (reference sequence). Trimming left V 3 bases short and J 9 bases short, with 17 bases between. CDR3 amino acids: CSASQTGDTQAFF. For the CDR3, the DNA is TGCAGTGCTAGTCAGACAGGAGATACGCAAGCTTTCTTT.

The V and J genes are TRBV4-3 and TRBJ1-1, with a weak D call TRBD1 (6 bases). The CDR3 loop spans 13 amino acids. Trimming left V 0 bases short and J 6 bases short, with 8 bases between. Germline values: CDR1 LGHNA, CDR2 YSLEER. The CDR3 DNA follows: TGCGCCAGCAGCCAAGAAAAGGGGGCTGAAGCTTTCTTT. Its translation is CASSQEKGAEAFF.

The V gene is TRBV2, the J gene TRBJ2-7; 10 bases are shared with TRBD2. Germline assignment: CDR1 SNHLY and CDR2 FYNNEI. Losses at the gene ends were 5 bases for V and 5 bases for J; bases not matched to a gene: 9. This CDR3 comprises 15 residues. In DNA, the CDR3 is TGTGCCAGCAGTCCGAACGGACTAGCGGACCACGAGCAGTACTTC. It yields the protein CASSPNGLADHEQYF.

The chain is built from TRBV29-1 and TRBJ1-1; 7 nucleotides line up with TRBD1. CDR1 and CDR2 (germline): SQVTM, ANQGSEA. After removal of 7 bases from V and 2 bases from J, the junction contained 4 bases not matched to a gene. This CDR3 region has 12 residues. The DNA for the CDR3 is TGCAGCGCTACAGGGGCCAACACTGAAGCTTTCTTT. This gives the protein CSATGANTEAFF.

The chain has TRBV25-1 and TRBJ2-3; no firm D call. Trimming stripped 1 base from V and 0 bases from J, with 17 bases between. Germline V gene lookup returns CDR1 MGHDK and CDR2 SYGVNS. The CDR3 spans 18 residues. This CDR3 is CASSELVEPDTSTDTQYF. The CDR3 DNA reads TGTGCCAGCAGTGAATTGGTCGAACCTGATACTAGCACAGATACGCAGTATTTT.

V gene TRBV4-2 combines with J gene TRBJ1-2; no clear D. The V end lost 1 base, the J end lost 7 bases, and 19 bases lay between the germline ends. The CDR3 loop spans 16 amino acids. Germline lookup yields CDR1 LGHNA and CDR2 YNFKEQ. The CDR3 DNA reads as TGTGCCAGCAGCCAAGGCGGTGAACACGGGTCTGGTGGCTACACCTTC. As protein: CASSQGGEHGSGGYTF.

The rearrangement joins TRBV3-1 (or the pseudogene TRBV3-2) to TRBJ1-1, with 7 bases identical to TRBD1. There are 14 residues in the CDR3. The junction had 9 bases not matched to a gene; V was cut back by 5 bases and J by 6 bases. Germline loops: CDR1 LGHDT, CDR2 YNNKEL (reference sequence). The CDR3 region has the DNA TGTGCCAGCAGCGACCGGGACAGAGTTTCTGAAGCTTTCTTT. Residues: CASSDRDRVSEAFF.